A single sample gave rise to the 2 T cell receptor beta chains below, sequenced in a study of T cell responses to AZD1222 COVID-19 vaccine. Clones were sequenced by immunoSEQ multiplex PCR, and TCRdb holds only the in-frame ones, with some missing. The sample holds under 250,000 clones, 90% to 95% seen once. The material sequenced was peripheral blood, taken on day 0 of MenACWY control vaccination. These receptors originate from an adult in good health.

The J gene is TRBJ2-2, the V gene TRBV11-1; 8 bases are shared with TRBD1. Trimming removed 6 bases from V and 5 bases from J; junction bases left unmatched: 5. Germline loops: CDR1 SGHAT, CDR2 FQDESV (reference sequence). The CDR3 is 14 residues long. DNA for the CDR3: TGTGCCAGCAGGCGACAGGGGAGGACCGGGGAGCTGTTTTTT. Amino acid sequence: CASRRQGRTGELFF.

This sequence joins TRBV28 and TRBJ1-6; weak D call: TRBD1 (5 bases). Between the trimmed V and J ends, which lost 7 bases and 6 bases, there was a span of 16 bases. Looked up from germline, CDR1 is MDHEN and CDR2 is SYDVKM. The CDR3 spans 15 residues. CDR3 nucleotides: TGTGCCAGCATCCGGGGGGGGACGGCTAATTCACCCCTCCACTTT. Amino acid sequence: CASIRGGTANSPLHF.